What follows are 20 T cell receptor beta chains derived from one specimen sequenced in a study of T-cell memory formation after mild COVID-19. TCRdb reprocessed the 5' RACE reads with MiXCR, giving one entry per CDR3 protein. The top ten hold approximately 25% of the sample, which has 110,000 to 150,000 distinct CDR3 sequences, 20% to 25% seen once. Input material: PBMCs or a T cell subset sorted from them (not recorded which). Source of these receptors: an adult woman who had mild COVID-19 (a few samples of this study predate the infection). Cell type and time point are not known.

This clonotype was picked up a small number of times. The chain couples TRBV10-2 to TRBJ2-1; 7 bases fit TRBD1. Germline V CDR1 and CDR2: WSHSY, SAAADI. The CDR3 has 13 amino acids. V lost 9 bases and J lost 9; bases outside the gene matches: 11. The CDR3 spells CASRPQGVTEQFF. CDR3 DNA sequence: TGCGCCAGTCGACCTCAGGGGGTGACTGAGCAGTTCTTC.

This clonotype has just a few counts. The J gene is TRBJ2-5, the V gene TRBV7-3, with D possibly TRBD2 on 6 matching bases. In germline, CDR1 is SGHTA, CDR2 FQGTGA. V lost 5 bases and J lost 0, with 16 bases in between. The CDR3 is 16 amino acids. The CDR3 region has the DNA TGTGCCAGCAGCCCAACGGGACTGCCGTACCAAGAGACCCAGTACTTC. It yields the protein CASSPTGLPYQETQYF.

This clonotype appeared a few times. The rearrangement uses TRBV30 and TRBJ1-1, with unresolved D. V was cut by 4 bases and J by 1 base, with 7 bases left in between. Germline V gene lookup returns CDR1 GTSNPN and CDR2 SVGIG (reference sequence). The CDR3 length is 12 residues. CDR3 protein: CAWIQTNTEAFF. CDR3 DNA: TGTGCCTGGATCCAGACGAACACTGAAGCTTTCTTT.

This clonotype has a handful of counts. The chain uses TRBV11-1 and TRBJ2-7; perhaps TRBD1 as D (5 bases). The CDR3 is made up of 14 amino acids. Trimming took 2 bases from V and 5 from J, leaving 13 bases between them. Germline V lookup: CDR1 SGHAT, CDR2 FQDESV (reference sequence). The CDR3, as DNA: TGTGCCAGCAGCTTAACGCAGGGCGAAGACGAGCAGTACTTC. As protein: CASSLTQGEDEQYF. The full variable domain, in which reference TRBV11-1 and TRBJ2-7 provide the parts outside the CDR3, is EAEVAQSPRYKITEKSQAVAFWCDPISGHATLYWYRQILGQGPELLVQFQDESVVDDSQLPKDRFSAERLKGVDSTLKIQPAELGDSAMYLCASSLTQGEDEQYFGPGTRLTVT.

This clonotype has just a few counts. The rearrangement joins TRBV18 to TRBJ1-2; D might be TRBD1 (5 bases). Trimming stripped 4 bases from V and 4 bases from J, with 13 bases between. Germline V gene lookup returns CDR1 KGHSH and CDR2 LQKENI. CDR3 size: 14 residues. Here the CDR3 DNA reads TGTGCCAGCTCACAGGATGGGACGGCCTATGGCTACACCTTC. Translating gives CASSQDGTAYGYTF.

The chain uses TRBV5-1 and TRBJ2-1, with 11 nucleotides matching TRBD2. This CDR3 has 16 residues. The germline CDR1 and CDR2 sequences are SGHRS and YFSETQ. J was trimmed by 4 bases and V by 4 bases; bases with no gene match: 7. CDR3 in amino acids: CASSLLTSGDYNEQFF. In DNA, the CDR3 is TGCGCCAGCAGCCTCCTGACTAGCGGGGATTACAATGAGCAGTTCTTC.

This clonotype was seen a handful of times. The gene calls are TRBV27 and TRBJ2-5; 10 positions match TRBD2. CDR3 length equals 16 residues. The junction had 12 bases not matched to a gene; V was cut back by 6 bases and J by 5 bases. Germline CDR1 is MNHEY and CDR2 is SMNVEV (reference sequence). The CDR3 here is CASRGAGGPGVETQYF. The DNA for the CDR3 is TGTGCCAGCAGAGGAGCGGGAGGGCCGGGCGTGGAGACCCAGTACTTC.

The chain carries TRBV6-6 and TRBJ1-2, with no clear D. Trimming took 0 bases from V and 4 from J, leaving 12 bases between them. Germline V CDR1 and CDR2: MNHNY, SVGAGI (reference sequence). There are 15 residues in the CDR3. CDR3 in DNA: TGTGCCAGCAGTTACTCGAGTGGCAGAGTCTATGGCTACACCTTC. Translation: CASSYSSGRVYGYTF.

V and J are TRBV6-6 and TRBJ1-2, with D possibly being TRBD1 (6 bases). CDR3 length equals 13 residues. V lost 6 bases to trimming and J lost 5 bases, with 13 bases between them. Germline V gene data show CDR1 as MNHNY and CDR2 as SVGAGI (reference sequence). In nucleotides, the CDR3 is TGTGCCAGCAGCGGGGGGCTGTCTTATGGCTACACCTTC. The encoded protein is CASSGGLSYGYTF.

The rearrangement joins TRBV7-3 to TRBJ2-7, with D perhaps matching TRBD2 (5 bases). The germline CDR1 and CDR2 sequences are SGHTA and FQGTGA. The CDR3 runs to 12 residues. The V and J ends lost 4 bases and 7 bases respectively, with 11 bases between them. CDR3 in DNA: TGTGCCAGCAGCTCCGTCTCGGGAGAGCAGTACTTC. The encoded protein is CASSSVSGEQYF.

This chain joins TRBV27 and TRBJ1-6; D uncertain. Trimming removed 4 bases at V and 3 bases at J, with 13 bases between. Germline-derived CDR1 and CDR2 are MNHEY and SMNVEV (reference sequence). The CDR3 loop spans 16 amino acids. The CDR3 sequence: CASSWGWANYNSPLHF. The CDR3 coding sequence is TGTGCCAGCAGTTGGGGTTGGGCTAACTATAATTCACCCCTCCACTTT.

The chain has TRBV10-2 and TRBJ2-7; D is perhaps TRBD2 (5 bases). Trimming took 0 bases from V and 3 from J, leaving 9 bases between them. The CDR3 spans 14 residues. Per the germline V gene, CDR1 is WSHSY and CDR2 is SAAADI. The CDR3 coding sequence is TGCGCCAGCAGTGAGTCAGGACTGGGCTACGAGCAGTACTTC. Encoded protein: CASSESGLGYEQYF.

The V gene is TRBV20-1, the J gene TRBJ1-1; unclear D gene. The CDR3 covers 14 residues. Germline V CDR1 and CDR2: DFQATT, SNEGSKA (reference sequence). V gave up 0 bases and J gave up 1 base, with 9 bases separating them. The CDR3 spells CSARDAGGNTEAFF. The CDR3, as DNA: TGCAGTGCTAGAGATGCGGGAGGGAACACTGAAGCTTTCTTT.

The CDR3 DNA is TGTGCCAGCAGTGTCCCGGGGAACACCGGGGAGCTGTTTTTT. Encoded protein: CASSVPGNTGELFF. This rearrangement joins TRBV12-3 or TRBV12-4 to TRBJ2-2; D is undetermined. Trimming stripped 5 bases from V and 1 base from J, with 8 bases between. The CDR3 contains 14 residues.

This chain joins TRBV9 and TRBJ1-2; D possibly corresponds to TRBD1 (5 bases). V was trimmed by 2 bases and J by 4 bases, leaving 9 bases between them. CDR1 is SGDLS and CDR2 is YYNGEE in the germline V gene. CDR3 length equals 13 residues. CDR3 amino acids: CASSVDTGYGYTF. The CDR3 DNA reads TGTGCCAGCAGCGTCGACACAGGCTATGGCTACACCTTC.

This chain links TRBV9 with TRBJ1-1, with no clear D. This CDR3 comprises 14 residues. Trimming took 3 bases from V and 0 from J, leaving 9 bases between them. Germline V gene sequence: CDR1 SGDLS, CDR2 YYNGEE. CDR3 in amino acids: CASSGDGLNTEAFF. In DNA, the CDR3 is TGTGCCAGCAGCGGCGACGGATTGAACACTGAAGCTTTCTTT.

This clonotype turned up a few times. The chain uses TRBV13 and TRBJ2-7; possibly TRBD1 for D (6 bases). The ends were cut back, 1 base at V and 7 bases at J, with 17 bases in the middle. The V gene's germline CDR1 is PRHDT and CDR2 FYEKMQ (reference sequence). The CDR3 spans 15 residues. As DNA, the CDR3 is TGTGCCAGCAGCTTAGTAGCAGGGGACAATCAAGAGCAGTACTTC. Encoded protein: CASSLVAGDNQEQYF.

A few counts support this clonotype. V and J are TRBV10-3 and TRBJ2-5; D ambiguous. The CDR3 has 13 residues. Trimming took 2 bases from V and 4 from J, leaving 8 bases between them. Per germline, CDR1 ENHRY and CDR2 SYGVKD. CDR3: CAISENIRETQYF. The CDR3 bases are TGTGCCATCAGTGAGAACATCAGAGAGACCCAGTACTTC.

In nucleotides, the CDR3 is TGTGCCACCAGCAGATCCGTGGGCAGGTTGAACACTGAAGCTTTCTTT. Its translation is CATSRSVGRLNTEAFF. The genes are TRBV15 and TRBJ1-1; D gene unclear. Germline loops: CDR1 LNHNV, CDR2 YYDKDF (reference sequence). V lost 2 bases, J lost 0 bases, and 13 bases lay in between. CDR3 length: 16 amino acids.

The gene calls are TRBV9 and TRBJ1-2, with 7 bases that match TRBD1. Germline assignment: CDR1 SGDLS and CDR2 YYNGEE. V lost 3 bases, J lost 0 bases, and 2 bases stayed unmatched. The CDR3 has 14 amino acids. The DNA of the CDR3 is TGTGCCAGCAGCGGACAGGGTTCTAACTATGGCTACACCTTC. Protein sequence: CASSGQGSNYGYTF.